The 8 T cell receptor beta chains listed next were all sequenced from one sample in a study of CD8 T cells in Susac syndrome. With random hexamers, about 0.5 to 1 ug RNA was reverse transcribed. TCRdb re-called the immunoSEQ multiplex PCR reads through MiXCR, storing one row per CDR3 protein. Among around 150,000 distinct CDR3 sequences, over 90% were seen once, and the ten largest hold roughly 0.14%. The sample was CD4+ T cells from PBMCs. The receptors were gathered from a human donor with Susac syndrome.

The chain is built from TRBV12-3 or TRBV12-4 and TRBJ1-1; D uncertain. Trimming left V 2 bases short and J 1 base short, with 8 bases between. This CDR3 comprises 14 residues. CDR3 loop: CASSLSGPNTEAFF. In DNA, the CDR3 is TGTGCCAGCAGTTTATCCGGCCCGAACACTGAAGCTTTCTTT.

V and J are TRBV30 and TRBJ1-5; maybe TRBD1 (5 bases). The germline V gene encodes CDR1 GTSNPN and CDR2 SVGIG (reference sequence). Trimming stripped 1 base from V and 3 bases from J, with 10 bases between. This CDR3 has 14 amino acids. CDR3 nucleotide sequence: TGTGCCTGGAGTGGCCAGGGAGACAATCAGCCCCAGCATTTT. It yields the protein CAWSGQGDNQPQHF.

The DNA for the CDR3 is TGTGCCAGCAGTCGGACTGGGGTTCAGGATACGCAGTATTTT. Its translation is CASSRTGVQDTQYF. This sequence joins TRBV25-1 and TRBJ2-3; a weak D match, TRBD2 (5 bases). The length of the CDR3 is 14 residues. Deletions cut 5 bases from V and 6 bases from J, with 15 bases between. Germline CDR1 MGHDK, CDR2 SYGVNS. The whole variable domain, filled in from reference TRBV25-1 and TRBJ2-3, reads EADIYQTPRYLVIGTGKKITLECSQTMGHDKMYWYQQDPGMELHLIHYSYGVNSTEKGDLSSESTVSRIRTEHFPLTLESARPSHTSQYLCASSRTGVQDTQYFGPGTRLTVL.

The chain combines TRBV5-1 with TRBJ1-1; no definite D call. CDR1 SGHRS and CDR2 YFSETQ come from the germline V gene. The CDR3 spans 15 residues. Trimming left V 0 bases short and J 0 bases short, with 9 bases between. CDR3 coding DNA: TGCGCCAGCAGCTTGGTCGGCACCGTGAACACTGAAGCTTTCTTT. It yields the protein CASSLVGTVNTEAFF.

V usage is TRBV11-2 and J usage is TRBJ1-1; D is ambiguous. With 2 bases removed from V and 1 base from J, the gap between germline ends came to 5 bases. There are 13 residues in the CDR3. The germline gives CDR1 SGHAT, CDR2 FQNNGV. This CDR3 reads CASSLRWNTEAFF. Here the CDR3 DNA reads TGTGCCAGCAGCTTACGGTGGAACACTGAAGCTTTCTTT. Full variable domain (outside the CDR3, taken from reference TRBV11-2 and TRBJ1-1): EAGVAQSPRYKIIEKRQSVAFWCNPISGHATLYWYQQILGQGPKLLIQFQNNGVVDDSQLPKDRFSAERLKGVDSTLKIQPAKLEDSAVYLCASSLRWNTEAFFGQGTRLTVV.

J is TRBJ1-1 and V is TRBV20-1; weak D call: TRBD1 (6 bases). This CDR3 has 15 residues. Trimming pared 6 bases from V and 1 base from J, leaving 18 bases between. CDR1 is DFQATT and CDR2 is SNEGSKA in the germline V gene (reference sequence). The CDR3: CSAPPAGRGNTEAFF. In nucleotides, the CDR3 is TGCAGTGCCCCACCCGCGGGCAGGGGGAACACTGAAGCTTTCTTT.

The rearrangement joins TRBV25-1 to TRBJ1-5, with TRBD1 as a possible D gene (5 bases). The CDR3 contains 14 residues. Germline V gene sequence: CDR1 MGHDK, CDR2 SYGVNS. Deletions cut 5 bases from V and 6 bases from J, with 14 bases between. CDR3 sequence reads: CASSPTRTGQPQHF. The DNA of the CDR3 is TGTGCCAGCAGTCCTACCCGAACAGGTCAGCCCCAGCATTTT.

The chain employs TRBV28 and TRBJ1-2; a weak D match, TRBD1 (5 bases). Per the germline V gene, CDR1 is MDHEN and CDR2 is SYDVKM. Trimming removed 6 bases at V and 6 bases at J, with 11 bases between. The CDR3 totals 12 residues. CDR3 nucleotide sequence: TGTGCCAGCAGCCTACCAGGGAATGGCTACACCTTC. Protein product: CASSLPGNGYTF.